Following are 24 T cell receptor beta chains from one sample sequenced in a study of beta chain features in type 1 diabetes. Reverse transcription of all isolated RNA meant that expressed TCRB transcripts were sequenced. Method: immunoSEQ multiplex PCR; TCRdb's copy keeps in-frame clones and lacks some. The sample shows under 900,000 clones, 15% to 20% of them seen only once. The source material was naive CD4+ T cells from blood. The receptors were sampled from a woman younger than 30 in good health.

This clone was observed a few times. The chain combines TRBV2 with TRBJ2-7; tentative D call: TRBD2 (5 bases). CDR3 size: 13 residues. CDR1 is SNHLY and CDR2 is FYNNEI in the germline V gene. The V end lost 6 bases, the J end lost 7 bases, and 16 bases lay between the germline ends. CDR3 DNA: TGTGCCAGCAGGTGGGCACCCTCGGGAGAGCAGTACTTC. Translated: CASRWAPSGEQYF.

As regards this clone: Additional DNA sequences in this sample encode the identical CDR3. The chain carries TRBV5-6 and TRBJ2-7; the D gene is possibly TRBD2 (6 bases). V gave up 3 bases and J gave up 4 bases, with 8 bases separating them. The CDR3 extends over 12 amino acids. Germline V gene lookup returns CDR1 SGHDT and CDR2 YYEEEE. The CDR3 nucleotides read TGTGCCAGCAGCTCCGGGACTTACGAGCAGTACTTC. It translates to CASSSGTYEQYF.

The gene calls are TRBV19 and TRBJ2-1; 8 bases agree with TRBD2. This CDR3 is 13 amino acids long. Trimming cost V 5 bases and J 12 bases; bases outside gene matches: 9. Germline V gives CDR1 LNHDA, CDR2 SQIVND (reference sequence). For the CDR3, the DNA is TGTGCCAGTAGTGTGGGACTAGGAGGGTGGCAGTTCTTC. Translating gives CASSVGLGGWQFF.

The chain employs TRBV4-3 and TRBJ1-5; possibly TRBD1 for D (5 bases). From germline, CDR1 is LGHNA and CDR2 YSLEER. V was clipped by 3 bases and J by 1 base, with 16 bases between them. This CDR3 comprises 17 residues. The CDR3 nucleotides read TGCGCCAGCAGCCAGGGGGACGTGGCAGCGAGCAATCAGCCCCAGCATTTT. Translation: CASSQGDVAASNQPQHF.

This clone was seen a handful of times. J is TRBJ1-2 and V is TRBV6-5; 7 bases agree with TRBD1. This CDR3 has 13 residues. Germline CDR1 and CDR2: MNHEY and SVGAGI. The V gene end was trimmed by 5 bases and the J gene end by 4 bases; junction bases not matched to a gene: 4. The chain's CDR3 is CASSPGGPYGYTF. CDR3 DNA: TGTGCCAGCAGTCCAGGGGGGCCCTATGGCTACACCTTC.

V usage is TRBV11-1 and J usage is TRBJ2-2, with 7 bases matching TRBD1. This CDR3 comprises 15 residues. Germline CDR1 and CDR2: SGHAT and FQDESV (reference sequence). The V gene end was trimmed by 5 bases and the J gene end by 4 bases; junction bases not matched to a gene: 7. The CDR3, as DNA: TGTGCCAGCAGCAACGACAGGGAAGCCACCGGGGAGCTGTTTTTT. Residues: CASSNDREATGELFF.

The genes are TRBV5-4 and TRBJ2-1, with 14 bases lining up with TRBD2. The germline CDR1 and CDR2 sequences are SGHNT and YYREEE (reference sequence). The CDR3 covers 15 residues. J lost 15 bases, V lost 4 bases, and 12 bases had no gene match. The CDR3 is CASSSPSGLAGEAFF. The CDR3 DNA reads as TGTGCCAGCAGCAGCCCTTCGGGACTAGCGGGAGAGGCGTTCTTC.

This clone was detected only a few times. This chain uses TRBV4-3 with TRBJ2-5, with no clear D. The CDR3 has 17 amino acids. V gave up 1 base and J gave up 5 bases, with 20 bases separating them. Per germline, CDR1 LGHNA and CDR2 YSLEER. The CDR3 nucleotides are TGCGCCAGCAGCCAAGCCATTGGCGTAGACGGCGTTGAGACCCAGTACTTC. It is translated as CASSQAIGVDGVETQYF.

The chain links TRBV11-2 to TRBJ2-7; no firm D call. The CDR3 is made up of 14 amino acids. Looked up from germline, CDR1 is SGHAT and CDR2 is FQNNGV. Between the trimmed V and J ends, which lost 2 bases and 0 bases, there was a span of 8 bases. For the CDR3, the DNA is TGTGCCAGCAGCTTAACAGCATCCTCCTACGAGCAGTACTTC. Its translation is CASSLTASSYEQYF.

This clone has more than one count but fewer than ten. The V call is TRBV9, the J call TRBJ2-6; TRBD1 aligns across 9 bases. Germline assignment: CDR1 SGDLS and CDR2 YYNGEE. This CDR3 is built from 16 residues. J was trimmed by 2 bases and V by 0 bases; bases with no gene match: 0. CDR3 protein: CASSVGDRAGANVLTF. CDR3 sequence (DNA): TGTGCCAGCAGCGTAGGGGACAGGGCTGGGGCCAACGTCCTGACTTTC.

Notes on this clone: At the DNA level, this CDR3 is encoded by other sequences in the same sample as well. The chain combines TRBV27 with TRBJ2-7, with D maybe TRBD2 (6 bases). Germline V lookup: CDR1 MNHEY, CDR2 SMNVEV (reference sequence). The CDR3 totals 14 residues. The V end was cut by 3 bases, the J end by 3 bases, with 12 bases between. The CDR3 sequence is CASSFRGILYEQYF. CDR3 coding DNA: TGTGCCAGCAGTTTCCGCGGGATCCTCTACGAGCAGTACTTC.

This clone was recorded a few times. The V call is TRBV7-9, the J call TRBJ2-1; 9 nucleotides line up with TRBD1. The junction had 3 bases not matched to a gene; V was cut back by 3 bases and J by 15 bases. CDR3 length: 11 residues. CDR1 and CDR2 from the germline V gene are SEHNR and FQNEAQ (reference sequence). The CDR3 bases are TGTGCCAGCAGCTTCGGACAGGGGCTGTTCTTC. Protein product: CASSFGQGLFF.

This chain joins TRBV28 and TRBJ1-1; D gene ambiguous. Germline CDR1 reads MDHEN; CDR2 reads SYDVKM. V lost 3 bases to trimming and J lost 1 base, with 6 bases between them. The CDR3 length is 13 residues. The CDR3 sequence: CASSFESNTEAFF. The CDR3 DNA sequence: TGTGCCAGCAGTTTTGAATCGAACACTGAAGCTTTCTTT.

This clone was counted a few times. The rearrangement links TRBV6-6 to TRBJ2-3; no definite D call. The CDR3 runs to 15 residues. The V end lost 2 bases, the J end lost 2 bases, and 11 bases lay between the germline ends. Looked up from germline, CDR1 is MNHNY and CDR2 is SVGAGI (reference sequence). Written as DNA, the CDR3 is TGTGCCAGCAGTTACGCCCTAACACACACAGATACGCAGTATTTT. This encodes CASSYALTHTDTQYF.

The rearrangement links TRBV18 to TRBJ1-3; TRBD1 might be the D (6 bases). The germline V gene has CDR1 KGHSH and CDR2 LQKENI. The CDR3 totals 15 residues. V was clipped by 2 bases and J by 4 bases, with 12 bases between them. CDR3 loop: CASSPLNRAGNTIYF. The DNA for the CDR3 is TGTGCCAGCTCACCATTAAACAGGGCAGGAAACACCATATATTTT.

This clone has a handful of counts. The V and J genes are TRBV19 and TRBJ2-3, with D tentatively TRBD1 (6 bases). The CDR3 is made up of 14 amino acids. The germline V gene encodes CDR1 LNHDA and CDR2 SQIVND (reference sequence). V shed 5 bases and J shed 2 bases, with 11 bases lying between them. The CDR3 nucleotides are TGTGCCAGTAGTCAGGGGACGGACACAGATACGCAGTATTTT. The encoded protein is CASSQGTDTDTQYF.

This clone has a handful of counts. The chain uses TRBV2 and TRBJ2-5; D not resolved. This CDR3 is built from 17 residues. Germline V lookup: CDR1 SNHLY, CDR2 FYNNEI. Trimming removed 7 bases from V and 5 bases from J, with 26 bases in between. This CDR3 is CASMNWLSGPLQETQYF. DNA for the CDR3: TGTGCCAGCATGAATTGGCTCAGTGGGCCCTTGCAGGAGACCCAGTACTTC. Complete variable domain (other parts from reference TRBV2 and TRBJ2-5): EPEVTQTPSHQVTQMGQEVILRCVPISNHLYFYWYRQILGQKVEFLVSFYNNEISEKSEIFDDQFSVERPDGSNFTLKIRSTKLEDSAMYFCASMNWLSGPLQETQYFGPGTRLLVL.

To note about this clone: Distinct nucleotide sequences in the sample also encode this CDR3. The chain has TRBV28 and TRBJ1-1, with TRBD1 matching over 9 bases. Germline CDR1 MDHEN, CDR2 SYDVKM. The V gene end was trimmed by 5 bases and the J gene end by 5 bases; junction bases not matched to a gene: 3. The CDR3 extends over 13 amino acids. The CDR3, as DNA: TGTGCCAGCAGTCCGGGACAGGGTACTGAAGCTTTCTTT. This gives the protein CASSPGQGTEAFF. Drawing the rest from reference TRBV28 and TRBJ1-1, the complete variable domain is DVKVTQSSRYLVKRTGEKVFLECVQDMDHENMFWYRQDPGLGLRLIYFSYDVKMKEKGDIPEGYSVSREKKERFSLILESASTNQTSMYLCASSPGQGTEAFFGQGTRLTVV.

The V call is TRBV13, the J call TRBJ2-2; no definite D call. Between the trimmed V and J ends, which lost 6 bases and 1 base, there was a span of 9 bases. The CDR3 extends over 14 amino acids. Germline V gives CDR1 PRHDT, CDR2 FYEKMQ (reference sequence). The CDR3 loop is CASRGRENTGELFF. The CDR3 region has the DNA TGTGCCAGCAGAGGCAGAGAGAACACCGGGGAGCTGTTTTTT. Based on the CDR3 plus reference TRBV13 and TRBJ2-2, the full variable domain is AAGVIQSPRHLIKEKRETATLKCYPIPRHDTVYWYQQGPGQDPQFLISFYEKMQSDKGSIPDRFSAQQFSDYHSELNMSSLELGDSALYFCASRGRENTGELFFGEGSRLTVL.

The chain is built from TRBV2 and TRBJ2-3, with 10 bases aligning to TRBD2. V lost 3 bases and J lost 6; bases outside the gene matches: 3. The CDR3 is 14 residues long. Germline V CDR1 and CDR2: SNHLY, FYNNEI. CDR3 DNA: TGTGCCAGCAGTGATCTAGCGGGAGCGGATACGCAGTATTTT. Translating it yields CASSDLAGADTQYF.

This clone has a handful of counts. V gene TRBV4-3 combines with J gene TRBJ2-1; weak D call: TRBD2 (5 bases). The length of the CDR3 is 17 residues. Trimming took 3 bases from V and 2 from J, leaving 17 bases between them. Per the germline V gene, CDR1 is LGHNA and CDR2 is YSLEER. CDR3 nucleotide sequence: TGCGCCAGCAGCCATGCCGACTTAAGAGCGGCCTACAATGAGCAGTTCTTC. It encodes CASSHADLRAAYNEQFF.

The CDR3 bases are TGTGCCAGCAGCGTAGTAGGCAGCCCGATGGCGAATGAGCAGTTCTTC. Translated, it gives CASSVVGSPMANEQFF. The rearrangement joins TRBV9 to TRBJ2-1; D not resolved. The germline V gene has CDR1 SGDLS and CDR2 YYNGEE. The CDR3 extends over 16 amino acids. V shed 0 bases and J shed 7 bases, with 17 bases lying between them.

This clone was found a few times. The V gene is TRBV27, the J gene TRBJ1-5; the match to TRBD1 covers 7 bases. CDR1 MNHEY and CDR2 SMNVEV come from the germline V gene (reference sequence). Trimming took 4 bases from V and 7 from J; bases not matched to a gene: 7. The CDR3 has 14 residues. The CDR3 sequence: CASSYRGTQQPQHF. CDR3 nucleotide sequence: TGTGCCAGCAGTTACAGGGGAACGCAACAGCCCCAGCATTTT.

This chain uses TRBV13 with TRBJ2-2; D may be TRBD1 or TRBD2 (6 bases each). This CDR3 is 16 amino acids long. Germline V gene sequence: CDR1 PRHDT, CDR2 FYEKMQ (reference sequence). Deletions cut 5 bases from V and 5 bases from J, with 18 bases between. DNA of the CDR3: TGTGCCAGCAGCGCTTCCTCTAGGAGGGGGACCGGGGAGCTGTTTTTT. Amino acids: CASSASSRRGTGELFF.